These T cell receptor beta chains were read from a single sample in a study of blood T cell repertoires in COVID-19. Repertoires were generated with immunoSEQ multiplex PCR, while TCRdb's copy carries only in-frame clones and drops some. The repertoire holds some 260,000 clones, 82% seen once, with 4.5% to 6% in the top ten. The material sequenced was peripheral blood. The receptors here all came from a woman of 80 years or more with active or convalescent COVID-19. CDR3s include the opening cysteine and the closing phenylalanine or tryptophan. A D gene is named only where the DNA matches it firmly. Expanded clones are given a class, and other clones once, few, many or no size at all.

CASSLGELSGTSESDTQYF | TGTGCCAGCAGCTTAGGCGAGCTATCTGGGACTAGCGAATCAGATACGCAGTATTTT | few | 19 | TRBD2 | TRBJ2-3 | TRBV7-9
CASSVQGQPQETQYF | TGTGCCAGTAGTGTCCAGGGACAGCCCCAAGAGACCCAGTACTTC | once | 15 | TRBD1 | TRBJ2-5 | TRBV19
CASSLTGDYGYTF | TGTGCCAGTAGCCTAACAGGGGACTATGGCTACACCTTC | . | 13 | TRBD1 | TRBJ1-2 | TRBV19
CASSLANVGGFHEQYF | TGCGCCAGCAGCTTGGCCAACGTGGGGGGGTTCCACGAGCAGTACTTC | . | 16 | TRBD2 | TRBJ2-7 | TRBV5-1
CASSLGQFNQPQHF | TGTGCCAGCAGTTTGGGGCAATTCAATCAGCCCCAGCATTTT | . | 14 | . | TRBJ1-5 | TRBV28
CASMRGLDGDTEAFF | TGCGCCAGCATGAGAGGGCTCGACGGGGACACTGAAGCTTTCTTT | once | 15 | . | TRBJ1-1 | TRBV10-2
CASSSGGTNEKLFF | TGTGCCAGCTCGTCAGGGGGAACTAATGAAAAACTGTTTTTT | . | 14 | TRBD1 | TRBJ1-4 | TRBV18
CASSLEVFQPQHF | TGTGCCAGCAGCTTGGAGGTGTTTCAGCCCCAGCATTTT | . | 13 | . | TRBJ1-5 | TRBV27
CASSPQGSDNEKLFF | TGCGCCAGCAGCCCTCAGGGGTCCGATAATGAAAAACTGTTTTTT | . | 15 | . | TRBJ1-4 | TRBV5-1
CAGGTGRSYEQYF | TGTGCCGGCGGGACAGGGAGATCCTACGAGCAGTACTTC | . | 13 | TRBD1 | TRBJ2-7 | TRBV6-5
CSVGSTGAKNIQYF | TGCAGCGTCGGATCGACAGGAGCCAAAAACATTCAGTACTTC | . | 14 | . | TRBJ2-4 | TRBV29-1
CASSSSDRVYGYTF | TGTGCCAGCAGTTCATCGGACAGGGTCTATGGCTACACCTTC | . | 14 | TRBD1 | TRBJ1-2 | TRBV27
CASSPISTGADTQYF | TGTGCCAGCAGCCCTATATCGACAGGGGCAGATACGCAGTATTTT | . | 15 | TRBD1 | TRBJ2-3 | TRBV13
CASNPVGGANYGYTF | TGTGCCAGCAACCCCGTGGGGGGAGCTAACTATGGCTACACCTTC | . | 15 | . | TRBJ1-2 | TRBV3-1/TRBV3-2
CASSVASSWGQTPEAFF | TGTGCCAGCAGCGTAGCTTCCTCTTGGGGACAGACACCTGAAGCTTTCTTT | . | 17 | TRBD1 | TRBJ1-1 | TRBV9
CASSSVVDRVNTEAFF | TGTGCCAGCAGCTCGGTCGTGGACAGGGTGAACACTGAAGCTTTCTTT | . | 16 | TRBD1 | TRBJ1-1 | TRBV5-6
CASRYAAGGSYNEQFF | TGCGCCAGCAGATACGCAGCGGGGGGATCCTACAATGAGCAGTTCTTC | few | 16 | TRBD2 | TRBJ2-1 | TRBV5-1
CASTAAGVRSYEQYF | TGTGCCAGCACAGCCGCCGGAGTTCGATCCTACGAGCAGTACTTC | . | 15 | . | TRBJ2-7 | TRBV2
CASSLRTENYGYTF | TGTGCCAGCAGCCTACGGACAGAAAACTATGGCTACACCTTC | few | 14 | . | TRBJ1-2 | TRBV7-2
CATSDSPRAGSYNEQFF | TGTGCCACCAGTGATTCCCCTCGAGCGGGCTCCTACAATGAGCAGTTCTTC | . | 17 | . | TRBJ2-1 | TRBV24-1
CASRATYEQYF | TGTGCCAGCAGAGCCACCTACGAGCAGTACTTC | . | 11 | . | TRBJ2-7 | TRBV28
CASSSGGGETQYF | TGTGCCAGCAGCTCCGGCGGGGGAGAGACCCAGTACTTC | once | 13 | TRBD2 | TRBJ2-5 | TRBV11-2
CASSDIGGRSNYGYTF | TGTGCCAGCAGTGATATAGGGGGAAGGTCTAACTATGGCTACACCTTC | . | 16 | . | TRBJ1-2 | TRBV25-1
CASTEDGDSPLHF | TGTGCCAGCACGGAGGACGGGGATTCACCCCTCCACTTT | few | 13 | . | TRBJ1-6 | TRBV2
CASSPQTEIEKLFF | TGTGCCAGCAGCCCCCAGACAGAGATTGAAAAACTGTTTTTT | . | 14 | . | TRBJ1-4 | TRBV7-8
CASSLDRGQPQHF | TGTGCCAGCAGTTTAGACAGGGGTCAGCCCCAGCATTTT | . | 13 | TRBD1 | TRBJ1-5 | TRBV12-3/TRBV12-4
CASSESGQGMAGELFF | TGCGCCAGCAGTGAGTCGGGACAGGGGATGGCCGGGGAGCTGTTTTTT | . | 16 | TRBD1 | TRBJ2-2 | TRBV10-2
CASSIAQIPNYGYTF | TGTGCCAGTAGTATAGCCCAGATTCCTAACTATGGCTACACCTTC | . | 15 | . | TRBJ1-2 | TRBV19
CASSPGANTEAFF | TGTGCCAGCAGTCCGGGAGCGAACACTGAAGCTTTCTTT | . | 13 | . | TRBJ1-1 | TRBV12-3/TRBV12-4
CASSPQAGGLRETQYF | TGTGCCAGCTCACCTCAGGCGGGAGGGCTGCGAGAGACCCAGTACTTC | once | 16 | TRBD2 | TRBJ2-5 | TRBV18
CASSLWFGEAFF | TGTGCCAGCAGTTTATGGTTCGGTGAAGCTTTCTTT | . | 12 | . | TRBJ1-1 | TRBV28
CSVGTGMSDEQFF | TGCAGCGTTGGGACAGGGATGAGCGATGAGCAGTTCTTC | . | 13 | TRBD1 | TRBJ2-1 | TRBV29-1
CASSSGLEVETQYF | TGCGCCAGCAGCTCCGGACTAGAGGTAGAGACCCAGTACTTC | . | 14 | TRBD2 | TRBJ2-5 | TRBV5-1
CASSDSPGQVVYGYTF | TGTGCCAGCAGTGACTCACCGGGACAGGTAGTTTATGGCTACACCTTC | few | 16 | TRBD1 | TRBJ1-2 | TRBV6-4
CASSFTGGTNEKLFF | TGTGCCAGCAGTTTTACAGGGGGGACTAATGAAAAACTGTTTTTT | . | 15 | TRBD1 | TRBJ1-4 | TRBV6-5
CASQTGQNTGELFF | TGTGCCAGCCAGACTGGACAGAACACCGGGGAGCTGTTTTTT | . | 14 | . | TRBJ2-2 | TRBV2
CASQGGGRGDF | TGCGCCAGCCAAGGGGGGGGGCGCGGGGACTTC | once | 11 | . | TRBJ2-7 | TRBV10-1
CATMGAGSREKLFF | TGTGCCACCATGGGTGCGGGCTCTCGGGAAAAACTGTTTTTT | . | 14 | . | TRBJ1-4 | TRBV6-5
CASSLNIDRGNEQFF | TGTGCCAGCAGTTTGAATATCGACAGGGGGAATGAGCAGTTCTTC | . | 15 | TRBD1 | TRBJ2-1 | TRBV6-4
CSASARAGGSYNEQFF | TGCAGTGCTAGTGCAAGAGCGGGAGGGTCCTACAATGAGCAGTTCTTC | . | 16 | TRBD2 | TRBJ2-1 | TRBV20-1
CASSHGQSGLYGYTF | TGTGCCAGCAGCCACGGACAGTCCGGACTCTATGGCTACACCTTC | once | 15 | . | TRBJ1-2 | TRBV4-2
CASSLRVLTGEKLFF | TGTGCCAGCTCGCTCCGGGTTCTGACTGGAGAAAAACTGTTTTTT | . | 15 | . | TRBJ1-4 | TRBV19
CATSDVPGLAEETQYF | TGTGCCACCAGTGATGTACCGGGACTAGCGGAAGAGACCCAGTACTTC | . | 16 | TRBD2 | TRBJ2-5 | TRBV24-1
CASSSRYLNTEAFF | TGTGCCAGCAGTTCCAGATATCTGAACACTGAAGCTTTCTTT | once | 14 | . | TRBJ1-1 | TRBV6-5
CASSSGGYNEQFF | TGTGCCAGCAGCTCCGGGGGGTATAATGAGCAGTTCTTC | . | 13 | TRBD2 | TRBJ2-1 | TRBV7-6
CAIQGSNTGELFF | TGTGCCATCCAGGGATCGAACACCGGGGAGCTGTTTTTT | few | 13 | . | TRBJ2-2 | TRBV10-3
CASKGTSDTQYF | TGTGCCAGTAAAGGGACTTCTGATACGCAGTATTTT | . | 12 | . | TRBJ2-3 | TRBV19
CASSSQDSGNTIYF | TGCGCCAGCAGCTCACAGGACTCTGGAAACACCATATATTTT | . | 14 | . | TRBJ1-3 | TRBV5-1
CASSPRSQGTNQPQHF | TGTGCCAGCTCACCACGATCACAGGGGACAAATCAGCCCCAGCATTTT | . | 16 | TRBD1 | TRBJ1-5 | TRBV18
CASSHRGANEKLFF | TGTGCCAGCAGTCACAGGGGGGCTAATGAAAAACTGTTTTTT | . | 14 | TRBD1 | TRBJ1-4 | TRBV6-5
CASRGSGSSYNEQFF | TGTGCCAGCAGGGGTAGCGGGAGCTCCTACAATGAGCAGTTCTTC | once | 15 | TRBD2 | TRBJ2-1 | TRBV6-5
CASAPSGGYEQYF | TGCGCCAGCGCTCCCTCGGGAGGCTACGAGCAGTACTTC | . | 13 | TRBD2 | TRBJ2-7 | TRBV5-1
CASSFIGNTGELFF | TGTGCCAGCAGCTTTATCGGGAACACCGGGGAGCTGTTTTTT | . | 14 | . | TRBJ2-2 | TRBV7-8
CASSLAGQGAVKQTQYF | TGCGCCAGCAGCTTGGCAGGACAGGGGGCCGTAAAACAGACCCAGTACTTC | . | 17 | TRBD1 | TRBJ2-5 | TRBV5-1
CASSWGGSTGELFF | TGCGCCAGCAGCTGGGGGGGTTCCACCGGGGAGCTGTTTTTT | . | 14 | TRBD2 | TRBJ2-2 | TRBV5-1
CASSLGPTGSGNTIYF | TGCGCCAGCAGCTTGGGACCGACCGGGAGTGGAAACACCATATATTTT | few | 16 | . | TRBJ1-3 | TRBV5-1
CSASDSGSEQFF | TGCAGTGCTAGTGATAGCGGGAGTGAGCAGTTCTTC | . | 12 | TRBD2 | TRBJ2-1 | TRBV20-1
CASSYSGHRMNTEAFF | TGTGCCAGCAGTTACTCCGGACACCGAATGAACACTGAAGCTTTCTTT | few | 16 | . | TRBJ1-1 | TRBV6-2/TRBV6-3
CASSLAGTGDEKLFF | TGCGCCAGCAGCTTGGCCGGGACAGGGGACGAAAAACTGTTTTTT | few | 15 | TRBD1 | TRBJ1-4 | TRBV5-1